This T cell receptor beta chain is drawn from a study of human T cells and chemical hapten exposure. This clonotype has a handful of counts. A single record per CDR3 protein comes from TCRdb applying MiXCR to the RACE reads. The data hold about 140,000 distinct CDR3 sequences, with over 9.5% observed a single time. Time point noted: patch test 2, 6 weeks after DPC sensitization. The treatment was: therapeutic diphenylcyclopropenone sensitization with weekly scalp DPC. The sequencing here drew on whole blood, taken in connection with sensitization to the hapten diphenylcyclopropenone (DPC). This sequence originates from a woman aged 45-60 years with alopecia areata. Some clones in this sample may be carry-over from other donors' samples.

CDR3 DNA: TGCAGCGTTGGGTCGGATGATTACGAGCAGTACTTC. Translating gives CSVGSDDYEQYF. This chain uses TRBV29-1 with TRBJ2-7; D remains unclear. There are 12 residues in the CDR3. From germline, CDR1 is SQVTM and CDR2 ANQGSEA. V lost 4 bases, J lost 4 bases, and 11 bases lay in between.